This is a list of T cell receptor beta chains from one sample in a study of CD8 T cells in Susac syndrome. TCRdb analysed the immunoSEQ multiplex PCR reads with MiXCR anew, one entry per CDR3 protein. The profile shows 100,000 to 110,000 distinct CDR3 sequences, about 95% of them singletons. Sequenced material: CD8+ T cells from PBMCs. These receptors all come from a human donor with Susac syndrome. Both conserved end residues are part of each CDR3. The order of the fields is CDR3 protein, CDR3 DNA, D gene, clone size, J gene, V gene. The D gene is left open where the match is weak. Expanded clones are given a class, and other clones once, few, many or no size at all.

CDR3aa: CASRGAHGYEQYF
CDR3nt: TGTGCCAGCAGAGGGGCCCACGGGTACGAGCAGTACTTC
d_gene: NA
abundance: NA
j_gene: TRBJ2-7
v_gene: TRBV7-8

CDR3aa: CASSLEGRTNEKLFF
CDR3nt: TGTGCCAGCAGTTTAGAGGGGCGGACTAATGAAAAACTGTTTTTT
d_gene: NA
abundance: NA
j_gene: TRBJ1-4
v_gene: TRBV27

CDR3aa: CASRETGGNEKLFF
CDR3nt: TGTGCCAGCAGGGAGACAGGAGGTAATGAAAAACTGTTTTTT
d_gene: NA
abundance: NA
j_gene: TRBJ1-4
v_gene: TRBV2

CDR3aa: CASSLEHLNTEAFF
CDR3nt: TGTGCCAGCAGCTTAGAACACCTTAACACTGAAGCTTTCTTT
d_gene: NA
abundance: NA
j_gene: TRBJ1-1
v_gene: TRBV7-9

CDR3aa: CASSQRAPQSYNTEAFF
CDR3nt: TGTGCCAGCTCACAGCGAGCCCCCCAGTCCTATAACACTGAAGCTTTCTTT
d_gene: NA
abundance: NA
j_gene: TRBJ1-1
v_gene: TRBV18

CDR3aa: CSAAGDFDQPQHF
CDR3nt: TGCAGCGCCGCCGGGGATTTTGATCAGCCCCAGCATTTT
d_gene: NA
abundance: NA
j_gene: TRBJ1-5
v_gene: TRBV29-1

CDR3aa: CSARGRESSIKTQYF
CDR3nt: TGCAGTGCTAGGGGGAGAGAGAGTTCAATCAAGACCCAGTACTTC
d_gene: NA
abundance: NA
j_gene: TRBJ2-5
v_gene: TRBV20-1

CDR3aa: CASSLGRTGVEQYF
CDR3nt: TGTGCCAGCAGTTTGGGACGGACAGGGGTCGAGCAGTACTTC
d_gene: TRBD1
abundance: NA
j_gene: TRBJ2-7
v_gene: TRBV12-3/TRBV12-4

CDR3aa: CASRKSITGELFF
CDR3nt: TGCGCCAGCCGAAAATCTATCACCGGGGAGCTGTTTTTT
d_gene: NA
abundance: once
j_gene: TRBJ2-2
v_gene: TRBV5-1

CDR3aa: CASSLGDPGVNIQYF
CDR3nt: TGTGCCAGCAGCCTGGGAGATCCGGGGGTAAACATTCAGTACTTC
d_gene: NA
abundance: NA
j_gene: TRBJ2-4
v_gene: TRBV5-5

CDR3aa: CASSKGLAGGPRSYEQYF
CDR3nt: TGTGCCAGCAGCAAGGGACTAGCGGGAGGGCCTAGGAGCTACGAGCAGTACTTC
d_gene: NA
abundance: NA
j_gene: TRBJ2-7
v_gene: TRBV21-1

CDR3aa: CASSLGGAGSPLHF
CDR3nt: TGTGCCAGCAGCTTAGGAGGGGCAGGATCACCCCTCCACTTT
d_gene: NA
abundance: NA
j_gene: TRBJ1-6
v_gene: TRBV7-2

CDR3aa: CASSLSGGEQFF
CDR3nt: TGTGCCAGCAGTTTATCGGGGGGTGAGCAGTTCTTC
d_gene: TRBD2
abundance: NA
j_gene: TRBJ2-1
v_gene: TRBV28

CDR3aa: CASSPSPLVETQYF
CDR3nt: TGTGCCAGCTCACCAAGTCCTCTGGTGGAGACCCAGTACTTC
d_gene: NA
abundance: once
j_gene: TRBJ2-5
v_gene: TRBV18

CDR3aa: CSVEYAWGGELFF
CDR3nt: TGCAGCGTTGAGTACGCTTGGGGCGGGGAGCTGTTTTTT
d_gene: NA
abundance: NA
j_gene: TRBJ2-2
v_gene: TRBV29-1

CDR3aa: CSALFTDTQYF
CDR3nt: TGCAGTGCCCTTTTCACAGATACGCAGTATTTT
d_gene: NA
abundance: NA
j_gene: TRBJ2-3
v_gene: TRBV20-1

CDR3aa: CASSEGNTEAFF
CDR3nt: TGTGCCAGCAGTGAGGGTAACACTGAAGCTTTCTTT
d_gene: NA
abundance: NA
j_gene: TRBJ1-1
v_gene: TRBV2

CDR3aa: CSARPFARFEQFF
CDR3nt: TGCAGTGCTAGACCCTTTGCCCGGTTCGAACAGTTCTTC
d_gene: NA
abundance: NA
j_gene: TRBJ2-1
v_gene: TRBV20-1

CDR3aa: CSVADTTYQPQHF
CDR3nt: TGCAGCGTAGCAGACACAACGTATCAGCCCCAGCATTTT
d_gene: NA
abundance: NA
j_gene: TRBJ1-5
v_gene: TRBV29-1

CDR3aa: CASSLGDRGDKNIQYF
CDR3nt: TGTGCCAGCAGCTTGGGGGACAGGGGCGACAAAAACATTCAGTACTTC
d_gene: TRBD1
abundance: NA
j_gene: TRBJ2-4
v_gene: TRBV5-4

CDR3aa: CSVERGASTDTQYF
CDR3nt: TGCAGCGTTGAGCGGGGGGCCAGCACAGATACGCAGTATTTT
d_gene: TRBD2
abundance: NA
j_gene: TRBJ2-3
v_gene: TRBV29-1

CDR3aa: CASSPRDMNTEAFF
CDR3nt: TGTGCCAGTAGTCCCCGGGACATGAACACTGAAGCTTTCTTT
d_gene: NA
abundance: NA
j_gene: TRBJ1-1
v_gene: TRBV19

CDR3aa: CASSHPRRSRSSGANVLTF
CDR3nt: TGTGCCAGCAGCCACCCCCGGCGCAGTAGAAGCTCTGGGGCCAACGTCCTGACTTTC
d_gene: NA
abundance: NA
j_gene: TRBJ2-6
v_gene: TRBV9

CDR3aa: CSVYDTGELFF
CDR3nt: TGCAGCGTCTACGACACCGGGGAGCTGTTTTTT
d_gene: NA
abundance: NA
j_gene: TRBJ2-2
v_gene: TRBV29-1

CDR3aa: CSASITGSYNEQFF
CDR3nt: TGCAGTGCTAGTATCACGGGCTCCTACAATGAGCAGTTCTTC
d_gene: NA
abundance: NA
j_gene: TRBJ2-1
v_gene: TRBV20-1

CDR3aa: CSVGTSGDNREQFF
CDR3nt: TGCAGCGTTGGTACTAGCGGGGACAACCGGGAGCAGTTCTTC
d_gene: TRBD2
abundance: once
j_gene: TRBJ2-1
v_gene: TRBV29-1

CDR3aa: CSVAPPGGLGYTF
CDR3nt: TGCAGCGTTGCACCTCCAGGGGGCTTAGGCTACACCTTC
d_gene: TRBD1
abundance: NA
j_gene: TRBJ1-2
v_gene: TRBV29-1